This T cell receptor (beta chain) was documented in a study of early stage breast cancer tumors. Study as a whole: Each sample averaged approximately 9.8-fold read coverage.

The data were produced by immunoSEQ multiplex PCR, yet TCRdb's version contains in-frame clones alone and is incomplete. The sample has roughly 60,000 clones, 65% to 80% seen once; the top ten hold 3.4%. This CDR3 is built from 15 residues. The junction had 11 bases not matched to a gene; V was cut back by 7 bases and J by 0 bases. Looked up from germline, CDR1 is GTSNPN and CDR2 is SVGIG (reference sequence). The receptor was derived from a person in their thirties with breast cancer. Sequenced material: blood. The chain is built from TRBV30 and TRBJ1-1; 7 bases match TRBD1. The CDR3 reads CASFSWTGLNTEAFF. CDR3 sequence (DNA): TGTGCCTCATTTAGCTGGACAGGCTTGAACACTGAAGCTTTCTTT.